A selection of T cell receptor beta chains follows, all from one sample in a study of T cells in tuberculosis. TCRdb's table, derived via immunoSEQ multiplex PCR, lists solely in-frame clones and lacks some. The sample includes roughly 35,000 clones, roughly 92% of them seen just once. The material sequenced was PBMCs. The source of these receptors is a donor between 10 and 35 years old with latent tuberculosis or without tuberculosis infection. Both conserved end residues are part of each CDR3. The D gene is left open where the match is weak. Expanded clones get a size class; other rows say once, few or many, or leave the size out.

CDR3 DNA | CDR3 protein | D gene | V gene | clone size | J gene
TGTGCCAGCAGCGACGGGACTAGCGGATCCTACGAGCAGTACTTC | CASSDGTSGSYEQYF | TRBD2 | TRBV9 | few | TRBJ2-7
TGTGCCAGCAGCGTAGACAGGGAAAGCACTGAAGCTTTCTTT | CASSVDRESTEAFF | . | TRBV9 | . | TRBJ1-1
TGCGCCAGGACTCCTATCCGGCCCCAGCATTTT | CARTPIRPQHF | . | TRBV10-1 | few | TRBJ1-5
TGTGCCAGCAACAGGCCTACAGATACGCAGTATTTT | CASNRPTDTQYF | . | TRBV6-1 | . | TRBJ2-3
TGTGCCAGCAGCTTAATGGGACAGGGCCCATCCTACGAGCAGTACTTC | CASSLMGQGPSYEQYF | TRBD1 | TRBV5-5 | . | TRBJ2-7
TGCGCCAGCAGCCAAGATTTCTACGGAGACTACGAGCAGTACTTC | CASSQDFYGDYEQYF | . | TRBV4-1 | . | TRBJ2-7
TGCGCCAGCAGACAGGGGGCGACCACTGAAGCTTTCTTT | CASRQGATTEAFF | TRBD1 | TRBV4-3 | . | TRBJ1-1
TGTGCCAGCCACGGGAGTTCACCCCTCCACTTT | CASHGSSPLHF | . | TRBV6-1 | . | TRBJ1-6
TGCGCCAGCAGCCAAGAACACAGGTCGAACACTGAAGCTTTCTTT | CASSQEHRSNTEAFF | . | TRBV4-1 | once | TRBJ1-1
TGCAGCGTTGAGAGGGATACCGGGGAGCTGTTTTTT | CSVERDTGELFF | . | TRBV29-1 | . | TRBJ2-2
TGTGCCAGCAGTTCAGGCAGCACAGATACGCAGTATTTT | CASSSGSTDTQYF | . | TRBV28 | . | TRBJ2-3
TGTGCCATCAGTGATTCCTACACCGGGGAGCTGTTTTTT | CAISDSYTGELFF | . | TRBV10-3 | . | TRBJ2-2
TGTGCCAGTAGTATATTAGGGTCAGGGAGGGAGCCCCAGCATTTT | CASSILGSGREPQHF | . | TRBV19 | . | TRBJ1-5
TGTGCCAGCAGCGAGACTAGCGGGACGGTCATTCAGTACTTC | CASSETSGTVIQYF | TRBD2 | TRBV6-6 | . | TRBJ2-4
TGTGCCAGCAGCGAAGACAGAAATGGCTACACCTTC | CASSEDRNGYTF | . | TRBV7-2 | . | TRBJ1-2